This entry is about one T cell receptor beta chain. The data derive from a study of shared clonotypes between healthy human individuals. Per germline, CDR1 SGHRS and CDR2 YFSETQ. Trimming removed 0 bases from V and 7 bases from J; junction bases left unmatched: 8. The CDR3 is 15 residues long. Sequencing was performed with immunoSEQ multiplex PCR; in TCRdb, only in-frame clones are kept and a portion is missing. This sample has nearly 1,000,000 clones, with 70% to 85% found just once. V is TRBV5-1 and J is TRBJ1-1; 8 bases fit TRBD1. The sequenced sample consisted of memory CD4+ T cells sorted from blood. Noted subset: CD45RA-negative fraction. This TCR came from a man aged 18 to 35 in good health. The chain's CDR3 is CASSLDGDRKGEAFF. The CDR3 coding sequence is TGCGCCAGCAGCTTGGACGGGGACAGGAAAGGTGAAGCTTTCTTT.